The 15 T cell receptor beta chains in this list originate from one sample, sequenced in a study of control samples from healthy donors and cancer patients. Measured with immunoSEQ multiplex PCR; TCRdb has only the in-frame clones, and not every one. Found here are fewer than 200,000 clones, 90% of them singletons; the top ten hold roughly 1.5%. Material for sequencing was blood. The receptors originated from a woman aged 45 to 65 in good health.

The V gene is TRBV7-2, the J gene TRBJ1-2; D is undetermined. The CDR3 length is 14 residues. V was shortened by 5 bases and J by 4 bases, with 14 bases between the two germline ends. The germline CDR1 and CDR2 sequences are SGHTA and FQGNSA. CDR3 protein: CASSPQTSSYGYTF. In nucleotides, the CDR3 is TGTGCCAGCAGCCCCCAGACCTCTAGCTATGGCTACACCTTC.

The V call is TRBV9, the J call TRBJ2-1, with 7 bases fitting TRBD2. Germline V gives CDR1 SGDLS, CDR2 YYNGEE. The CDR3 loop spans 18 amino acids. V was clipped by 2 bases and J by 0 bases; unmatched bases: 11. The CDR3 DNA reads TGTGCCAGCAGCGTCCCCGGGGGGTCCCCGAGCTCCTACAATGAGCAGTTCTTC. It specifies CASSVPGGSPSSYNEQFF.

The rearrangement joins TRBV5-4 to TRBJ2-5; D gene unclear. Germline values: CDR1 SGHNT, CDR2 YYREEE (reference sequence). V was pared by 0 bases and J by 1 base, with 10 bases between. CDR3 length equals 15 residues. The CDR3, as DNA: TGTGCCAGCAGCTTGGAGTCTCAGAGCCAAGAGACCCAGTACTTC. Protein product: CASSLESQSQETQYF. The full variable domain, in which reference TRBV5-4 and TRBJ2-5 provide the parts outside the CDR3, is ETGVTQSPTHLIKTRGQQVTLRCSSQSGHNTVSWYQQALGQGPQFIFQYYREEENGRGNFPPRFSGLQFPNYSSELNVNALELDDSALYLCASSLESQSQETQYFGPGTRLLVL.

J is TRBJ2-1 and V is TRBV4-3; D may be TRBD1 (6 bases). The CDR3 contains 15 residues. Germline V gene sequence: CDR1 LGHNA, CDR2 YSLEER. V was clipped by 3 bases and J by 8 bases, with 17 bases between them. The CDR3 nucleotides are TGCGCCAGCAGCCAGATGACAGGCGAGGCGGATGAGCAGTTCTTC. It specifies CASSQMTGEADEQFF.

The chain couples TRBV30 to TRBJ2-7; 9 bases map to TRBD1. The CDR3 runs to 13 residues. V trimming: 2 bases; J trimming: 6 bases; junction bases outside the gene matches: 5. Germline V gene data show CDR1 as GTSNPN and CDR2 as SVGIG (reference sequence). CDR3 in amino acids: CAWSKGQGREQYF. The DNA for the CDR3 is TGTGCCTGGAGTAAGGGACAGGGCCGCGAGCAGTACTTC.

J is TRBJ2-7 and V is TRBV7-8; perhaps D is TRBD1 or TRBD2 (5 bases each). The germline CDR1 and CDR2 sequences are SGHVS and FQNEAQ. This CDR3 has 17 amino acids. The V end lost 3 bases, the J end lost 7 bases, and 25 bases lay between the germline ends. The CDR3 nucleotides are TGTGCCAGCAGCTTCGGGGCAGGGTCCTCGTTGGCTAGGGAGCAGTACTTC. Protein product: CASSFGAGSSLAREQYF.

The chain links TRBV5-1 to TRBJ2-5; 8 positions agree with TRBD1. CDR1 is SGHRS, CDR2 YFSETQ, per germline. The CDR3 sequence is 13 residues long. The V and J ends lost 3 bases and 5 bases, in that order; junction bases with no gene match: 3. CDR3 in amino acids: CASSSGQGETQYF. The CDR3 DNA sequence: TGCGCCAGCAGCTCCGGACAGGGTGAGACCCAGTACTTC.

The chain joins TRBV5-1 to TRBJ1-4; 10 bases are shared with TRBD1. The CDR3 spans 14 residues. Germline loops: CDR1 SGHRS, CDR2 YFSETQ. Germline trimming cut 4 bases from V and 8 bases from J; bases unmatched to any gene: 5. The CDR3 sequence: CASSPGTGEEKLFF. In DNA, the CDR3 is TGCGCCAGCAGCCCCGGGACAGGGGAGGAAAAACTGTTTTTT.

The CDR3 coding sequence is TGTGCCAGCAGTTTAGCGGACACTGAAGCTTTCTTT. Translation gives CASSLADTEAFF. The V and J genes are TRBV28 and TRBJ1-1; D remains unclear. The germline CDR1 and CDR2 sequences are MDHEN and SYDVKM. This CDR3 region has 12 residues. The V gene lost 2 bases and the J gene lost 3 bases, with 4 bases spanning the gap.

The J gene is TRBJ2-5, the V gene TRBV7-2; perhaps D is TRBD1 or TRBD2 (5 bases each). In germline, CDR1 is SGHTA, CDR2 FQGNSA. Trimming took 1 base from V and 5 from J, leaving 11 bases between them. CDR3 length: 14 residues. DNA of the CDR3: TGTGCCAGCAGCTTAGTGGGGACCCGGGAGACCCAGTACTTC. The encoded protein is CASSLVGTRETQYF.

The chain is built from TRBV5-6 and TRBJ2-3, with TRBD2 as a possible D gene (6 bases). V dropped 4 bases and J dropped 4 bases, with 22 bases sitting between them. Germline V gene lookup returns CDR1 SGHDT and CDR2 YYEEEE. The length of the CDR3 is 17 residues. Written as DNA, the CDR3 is TGTGCCAGCAGCCGACCCTTCACGTGGGGGAGGCCAGATACGCAGTATTTT. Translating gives CASSRPFTWGRPDTQYF. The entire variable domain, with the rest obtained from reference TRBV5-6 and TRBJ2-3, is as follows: DAGVTQSPTHLIKTRGQQVTLRCSPKSGHDTVSWYQQALGQGPQFIFQYYEEEERQRGNFPDRFSGHQFPNYSSELNVNALLLGDSALYLCASSRPFTWGRPDTQYFGPGTRLTVL.

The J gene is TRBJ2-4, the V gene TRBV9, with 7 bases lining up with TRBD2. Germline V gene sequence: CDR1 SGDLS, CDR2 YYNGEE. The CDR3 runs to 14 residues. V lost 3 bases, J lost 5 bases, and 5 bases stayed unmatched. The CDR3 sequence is CASSGGTIENIQYF. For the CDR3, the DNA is TGTGCCAGCAGCGGAGGGACTATCGAAAACATTCAGTACTTC.

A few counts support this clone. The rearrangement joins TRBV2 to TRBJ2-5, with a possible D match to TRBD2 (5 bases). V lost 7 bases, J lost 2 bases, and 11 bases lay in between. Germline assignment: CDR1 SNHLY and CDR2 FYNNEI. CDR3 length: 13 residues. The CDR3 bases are TGTGCCAGCAAGGACTGGAATCAAGAGACCCAGTACTTC. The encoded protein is CASKDWNQETQYF.

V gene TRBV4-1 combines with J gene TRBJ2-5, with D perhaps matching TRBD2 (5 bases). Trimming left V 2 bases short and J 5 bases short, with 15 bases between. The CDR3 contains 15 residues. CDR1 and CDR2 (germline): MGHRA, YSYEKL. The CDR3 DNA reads TGCGCCAGCAGCCAACCGGACTCCTCTGGGGAGACCCAGTACTTC. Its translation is CASSQPDSSGETQYF.

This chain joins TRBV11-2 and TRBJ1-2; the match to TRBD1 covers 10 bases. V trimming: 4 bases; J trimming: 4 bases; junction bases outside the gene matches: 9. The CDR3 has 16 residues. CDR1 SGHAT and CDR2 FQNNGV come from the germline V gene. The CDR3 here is CASSSGGQGSGYGYTF. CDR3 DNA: TGTGCCAGCAGCTCGGGGGGACAGGGGTCGGGCTATGGCTACACCTTC.